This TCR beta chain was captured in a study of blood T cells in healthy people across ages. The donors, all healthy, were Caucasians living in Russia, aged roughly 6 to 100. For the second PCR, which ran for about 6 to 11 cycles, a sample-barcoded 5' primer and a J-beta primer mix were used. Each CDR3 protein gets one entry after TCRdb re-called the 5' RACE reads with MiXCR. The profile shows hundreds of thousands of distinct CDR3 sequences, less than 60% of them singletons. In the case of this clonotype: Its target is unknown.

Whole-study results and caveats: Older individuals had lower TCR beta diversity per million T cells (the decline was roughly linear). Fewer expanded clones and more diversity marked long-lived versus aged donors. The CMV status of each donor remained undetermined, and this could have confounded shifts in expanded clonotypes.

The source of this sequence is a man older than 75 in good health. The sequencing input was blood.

The DNA of the CDR3 is TGTGCCAGCAAATTACAGGGGTCTGAAGCTTTCTTT. Residues: CASKLQGSEAFF. V usage is TRBV6-6 and J usage is TRBJ1-1; 7 nucleotides match TRBD1. V lost 7 bases, J lost 6 bases, and 5 bases stayed unmatched. This CDR3 is 12 amino acids long. Germline lookup yields CDR1 MNHNY and CDR2 SVGAGI (reference sequence).